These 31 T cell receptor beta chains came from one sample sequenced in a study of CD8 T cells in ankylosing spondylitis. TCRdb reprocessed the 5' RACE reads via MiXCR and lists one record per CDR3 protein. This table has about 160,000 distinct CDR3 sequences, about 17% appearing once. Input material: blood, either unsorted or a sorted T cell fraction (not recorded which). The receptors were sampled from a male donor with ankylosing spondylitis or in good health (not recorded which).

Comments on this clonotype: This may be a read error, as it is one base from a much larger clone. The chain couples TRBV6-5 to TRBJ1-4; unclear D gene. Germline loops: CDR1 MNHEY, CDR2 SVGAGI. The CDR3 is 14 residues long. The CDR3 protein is CASSYSRYNAKLFF. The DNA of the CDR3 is TGTGCCAGCAGTTACTCGCGGTACAATGCAAAACTGTTTTTT.

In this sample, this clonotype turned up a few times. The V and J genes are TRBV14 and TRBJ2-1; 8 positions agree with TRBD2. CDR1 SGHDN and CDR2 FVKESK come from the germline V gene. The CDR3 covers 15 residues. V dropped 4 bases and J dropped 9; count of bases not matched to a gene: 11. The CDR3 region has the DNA TGTGCCAGCAGCCTCAAGCGGGAGTGGCGGAGTGAGCAGTTCTTC. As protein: CASSLKREWRSEQFF.

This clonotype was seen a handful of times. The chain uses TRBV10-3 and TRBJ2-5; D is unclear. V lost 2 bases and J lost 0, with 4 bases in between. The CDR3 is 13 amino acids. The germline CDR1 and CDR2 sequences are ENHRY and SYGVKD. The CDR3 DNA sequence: TGTGCCATCAGTGAGACCTACCAAGAGACCCAGTACTTC. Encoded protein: CAISETYQETQYF.

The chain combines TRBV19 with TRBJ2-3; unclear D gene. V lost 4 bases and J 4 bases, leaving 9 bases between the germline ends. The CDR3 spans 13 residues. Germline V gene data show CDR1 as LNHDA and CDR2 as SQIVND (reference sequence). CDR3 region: CASSTIVADTQYF. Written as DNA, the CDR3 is TGTGCCAGTAGTACGATCGTGGCAGATACGCAGTATTTT.

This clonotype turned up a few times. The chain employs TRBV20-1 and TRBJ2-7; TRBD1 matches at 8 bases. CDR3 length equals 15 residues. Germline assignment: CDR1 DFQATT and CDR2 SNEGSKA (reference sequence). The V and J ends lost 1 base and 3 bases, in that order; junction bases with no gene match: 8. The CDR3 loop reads CSARGAGTGGYEQYF. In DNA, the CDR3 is TGCAGTGCTAGAGGGGCGGGGACAGGAGGCTACGAGCAGTACTTC.

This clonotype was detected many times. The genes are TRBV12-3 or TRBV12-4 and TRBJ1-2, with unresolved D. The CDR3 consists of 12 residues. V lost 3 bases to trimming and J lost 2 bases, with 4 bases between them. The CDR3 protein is CASSFRNYGYTF. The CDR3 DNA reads TGTGCCAGCAGTTTTCGGAACTATGGCTACACCTTC.

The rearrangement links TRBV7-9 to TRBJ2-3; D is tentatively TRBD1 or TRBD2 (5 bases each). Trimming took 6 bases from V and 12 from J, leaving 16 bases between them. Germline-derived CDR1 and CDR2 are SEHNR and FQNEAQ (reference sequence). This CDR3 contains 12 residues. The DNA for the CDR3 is TGTGCCAGCAGTAAGGACGGGACCCCACAGTATTTT. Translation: CASSKDGTPQYF.

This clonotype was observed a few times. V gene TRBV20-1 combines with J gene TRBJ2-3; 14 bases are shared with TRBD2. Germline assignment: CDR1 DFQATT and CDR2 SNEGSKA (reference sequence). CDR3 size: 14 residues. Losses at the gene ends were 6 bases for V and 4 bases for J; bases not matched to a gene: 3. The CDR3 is CSAMGLAGADTQYF. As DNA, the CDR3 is TGCAGTGCAATGGGACTAGCGGGAGCAGATACGCAGTATTTT.

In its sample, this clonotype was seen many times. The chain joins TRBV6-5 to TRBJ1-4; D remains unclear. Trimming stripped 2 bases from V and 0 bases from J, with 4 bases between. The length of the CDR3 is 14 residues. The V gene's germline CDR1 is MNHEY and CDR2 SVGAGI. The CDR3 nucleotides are TGTGCCAGCAGTTACCTAACAACTAATGAAAAACTGTTTTTT. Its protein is CASSYLTTNEKLFF.

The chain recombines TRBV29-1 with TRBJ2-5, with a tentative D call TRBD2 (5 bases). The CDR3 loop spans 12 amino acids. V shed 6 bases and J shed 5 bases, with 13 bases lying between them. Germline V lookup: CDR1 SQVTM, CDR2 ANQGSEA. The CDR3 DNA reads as TGCAGCGTCGGACTGGGTGGGGAGACCCAGTACTTC. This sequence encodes CSVGLGGETQYF.

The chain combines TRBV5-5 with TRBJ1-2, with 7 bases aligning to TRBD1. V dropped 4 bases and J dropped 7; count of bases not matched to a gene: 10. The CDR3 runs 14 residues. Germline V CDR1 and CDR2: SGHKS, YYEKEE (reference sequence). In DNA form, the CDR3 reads TGTGCCAGCAGCCGATCTGAGGGGGCGCGTGGCTACACCTTC. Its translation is CASSRSEGARGYTF.

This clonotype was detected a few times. CDR3: CSASQVARGYTF. The CDR3 nucleotides are TGCAGTGCTAGTCAGGTCGCGCGAGGCTACACCTTC. The chain carries TRBV20-1 and TRBJ1-2; no reliable D call. Germline V gene data show CDR1 as DFQATT and CDR2 as SNEGSKA (reference sequence). This CDR3 is 12 amino acids long. V lost 3 bases and J lost 8, with 13 bases in between.

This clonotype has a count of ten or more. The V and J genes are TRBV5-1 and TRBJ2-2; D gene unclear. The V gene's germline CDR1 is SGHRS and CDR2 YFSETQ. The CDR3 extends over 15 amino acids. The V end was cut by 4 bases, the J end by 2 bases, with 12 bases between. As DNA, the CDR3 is TGCGCCAGCAGCAACCGGACGGTTAACACCGGGGAGCTGTTTTTT. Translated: CASSNRTVNTGELFF.

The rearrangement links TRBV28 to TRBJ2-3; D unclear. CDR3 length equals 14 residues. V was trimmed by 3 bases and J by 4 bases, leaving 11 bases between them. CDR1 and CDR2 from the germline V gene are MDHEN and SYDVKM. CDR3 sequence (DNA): TGTGCCAGCAGTTTGGTCGGCGCCCCAGATACGCAGTATTTT. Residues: CASSLVGAPDTQYF.

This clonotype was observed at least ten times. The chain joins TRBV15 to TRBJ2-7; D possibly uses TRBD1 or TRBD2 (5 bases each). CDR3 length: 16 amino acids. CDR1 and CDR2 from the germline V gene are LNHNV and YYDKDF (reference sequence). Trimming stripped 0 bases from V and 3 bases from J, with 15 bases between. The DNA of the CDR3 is TGTGCCACCAGCAGAGACAAATCGGGGCGAAACTACGAGCAGTACTTC. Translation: CATSRDKSGRNYEQYF.

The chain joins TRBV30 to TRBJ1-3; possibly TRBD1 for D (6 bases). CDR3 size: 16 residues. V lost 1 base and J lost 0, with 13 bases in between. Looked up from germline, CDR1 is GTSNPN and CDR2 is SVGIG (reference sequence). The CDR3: CAWSEQGLSSGNTIYF. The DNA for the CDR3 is TGTGCCTGGAGTGAGCAGGGGCTCAGCTCTGGAAACACCATATATTTT.

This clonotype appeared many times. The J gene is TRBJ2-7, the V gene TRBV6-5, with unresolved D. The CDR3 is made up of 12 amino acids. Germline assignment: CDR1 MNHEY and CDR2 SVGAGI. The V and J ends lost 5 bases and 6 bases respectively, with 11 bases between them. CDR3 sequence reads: CASSTNSAEQYF. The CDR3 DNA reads TGTGCCAGCAGTACGAACTCGGCCGAGCAGTACTTC.

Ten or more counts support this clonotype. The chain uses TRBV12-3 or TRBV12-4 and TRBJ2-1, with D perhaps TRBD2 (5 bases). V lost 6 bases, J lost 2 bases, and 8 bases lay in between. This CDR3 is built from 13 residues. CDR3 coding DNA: TGTGCCAGCAGCGCCGGGACCTACAATGAGCAGTTCTTC. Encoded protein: CASSAGTYNEQFF.

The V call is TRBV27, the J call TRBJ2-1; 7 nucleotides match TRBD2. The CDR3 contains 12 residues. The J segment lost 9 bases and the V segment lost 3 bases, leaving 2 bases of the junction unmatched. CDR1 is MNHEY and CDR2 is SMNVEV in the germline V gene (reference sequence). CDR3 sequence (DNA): TGTGCCAGCAGTTTCGGGGGGAGTGAGCAGTTCTTC. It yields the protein CASSFGGSEQFF.

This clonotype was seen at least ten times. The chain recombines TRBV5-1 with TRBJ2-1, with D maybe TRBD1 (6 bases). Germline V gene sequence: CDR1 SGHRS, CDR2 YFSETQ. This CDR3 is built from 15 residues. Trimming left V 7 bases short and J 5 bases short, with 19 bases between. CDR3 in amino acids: CASYPRTDRNNEQFF. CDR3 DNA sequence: TGCGCCAGCTATCCACGGACAGACCGAAACAATGAGCAGTTCTTC.

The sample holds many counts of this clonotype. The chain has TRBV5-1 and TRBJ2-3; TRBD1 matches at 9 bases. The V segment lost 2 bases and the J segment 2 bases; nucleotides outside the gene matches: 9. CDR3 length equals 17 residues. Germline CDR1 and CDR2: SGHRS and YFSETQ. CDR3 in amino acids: CASSLWGQGRITDTQYF. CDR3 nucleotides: TGCGCCAGCAGCTTATGGGGACAGGGCCGGATCACAGATACGCAGTATTTT.

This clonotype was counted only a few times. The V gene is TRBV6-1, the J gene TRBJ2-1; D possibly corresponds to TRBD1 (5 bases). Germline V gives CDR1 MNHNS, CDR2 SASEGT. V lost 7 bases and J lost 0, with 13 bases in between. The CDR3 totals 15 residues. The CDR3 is CASKMGLGSYNEQFF. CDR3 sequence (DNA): TGTGCCAGCAAAATGGGGCTAGGCTCCTACAATGAGCAGTTCTTC.

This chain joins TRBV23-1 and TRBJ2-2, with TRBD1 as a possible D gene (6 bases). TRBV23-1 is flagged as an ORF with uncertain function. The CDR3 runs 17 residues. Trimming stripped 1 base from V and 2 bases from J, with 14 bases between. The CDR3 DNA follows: TGCGCCAGCAGTCAATATGACAGGACAGATAACACCGGGGAGCTGTTTTTT. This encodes CASSQYDRTDNTGELFF.

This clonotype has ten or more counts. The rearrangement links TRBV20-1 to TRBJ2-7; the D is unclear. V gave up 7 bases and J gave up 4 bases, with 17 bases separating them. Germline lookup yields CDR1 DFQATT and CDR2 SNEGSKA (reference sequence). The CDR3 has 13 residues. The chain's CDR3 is CSVILGVGYEQYF. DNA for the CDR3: TGCAGTGTGATCCTTGGGGTTGGATACGAGCAGTACTTC.

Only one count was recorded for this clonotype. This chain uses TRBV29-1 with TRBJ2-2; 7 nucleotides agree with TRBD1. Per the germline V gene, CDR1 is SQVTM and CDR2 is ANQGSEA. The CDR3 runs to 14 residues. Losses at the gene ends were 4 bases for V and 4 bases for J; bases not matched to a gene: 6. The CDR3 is CSVAGTVSTGELFF. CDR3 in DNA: TGCAGCGTTGCTGGGACAGTGAGCACCGGGGAGCTGTTTTTT.

The CDR3 DNA follows: TGCAGCGTTGTGAAGGCGGGAGGAGGGGACGAGCAGTACTTC. Protein sequence: CSVVKAGGGDEQYF. The chain has TRBV29-1 and TRBJ2-7, with 8 positions matching TRBD2. V dropped 4 bases and J dropped 5; count of bases not matched to a gene: 10. The CDR3 is 14 residues long. Germline CDR1 is SQVTM and CDR2 is ANQGSEA.

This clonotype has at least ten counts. The CDR3 DNA reads TGCAGTGCTCGCGGGACTAGCGTTTACACCGGGGAGCTGTTTTTT. It specifies CSARGTSVYTGELFF. This chain joins TRBV20-1 and TRBJ2-2, with 10 bases lining up with TRBD2. The CDR3 runs to 15 residues. The J segment lost 3 bases and the V segment lost 5 bases, leaving 6 bases of the junction unmatched. Germline V gene data show CDR1 as DFQATT and CDR2 as SNEGSKA (reference sequence).

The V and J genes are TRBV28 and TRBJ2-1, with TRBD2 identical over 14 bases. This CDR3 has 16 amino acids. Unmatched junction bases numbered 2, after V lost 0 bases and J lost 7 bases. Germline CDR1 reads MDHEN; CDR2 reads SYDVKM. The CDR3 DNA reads TGTGCCAGCAGTTTATGGGGGACTAGCGGGAGAAATGAGCAGTTCTTC. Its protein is CASSLWGTSGRNEQFF.

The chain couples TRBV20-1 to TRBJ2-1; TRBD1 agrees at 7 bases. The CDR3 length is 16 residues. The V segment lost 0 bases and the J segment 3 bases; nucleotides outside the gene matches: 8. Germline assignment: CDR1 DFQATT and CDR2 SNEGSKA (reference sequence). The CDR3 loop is CSARDTRGQIYNEQFF. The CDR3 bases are TGCAGTGCTAGAGACACGAGGGGACAGATCTACAATGAGCAGTTCTTC.

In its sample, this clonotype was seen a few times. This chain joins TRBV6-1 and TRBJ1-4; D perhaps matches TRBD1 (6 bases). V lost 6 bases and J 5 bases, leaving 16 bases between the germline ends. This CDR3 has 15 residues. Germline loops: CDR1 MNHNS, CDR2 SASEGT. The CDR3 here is CASRGGHLGNEKLFF. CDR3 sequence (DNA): TGTGCCAGCAGGGGGGGACACCTTGGAAATGAAAAACTGTTTTTT.

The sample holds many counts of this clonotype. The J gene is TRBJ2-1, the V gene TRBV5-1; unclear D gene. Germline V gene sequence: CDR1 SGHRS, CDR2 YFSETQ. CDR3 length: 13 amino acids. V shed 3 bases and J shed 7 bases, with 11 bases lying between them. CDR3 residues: CASSSEYGNEQFF. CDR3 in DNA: TGCGCCAGCAGCTCGGAGTACGGGAATGAGCAGTTCTTC.